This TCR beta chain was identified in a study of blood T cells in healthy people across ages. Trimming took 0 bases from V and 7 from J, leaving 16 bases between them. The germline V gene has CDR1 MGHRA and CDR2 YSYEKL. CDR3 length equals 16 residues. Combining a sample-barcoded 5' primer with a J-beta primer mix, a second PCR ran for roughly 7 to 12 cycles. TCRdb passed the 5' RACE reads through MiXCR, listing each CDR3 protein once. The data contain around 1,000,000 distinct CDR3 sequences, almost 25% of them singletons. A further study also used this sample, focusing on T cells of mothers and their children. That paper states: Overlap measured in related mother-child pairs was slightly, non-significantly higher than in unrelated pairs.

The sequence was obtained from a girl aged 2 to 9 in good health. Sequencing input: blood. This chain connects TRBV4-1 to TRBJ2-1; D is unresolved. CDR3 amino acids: CASSQDPGVVVNEQFF. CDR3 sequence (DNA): TGCGCCAGCAGCCAAGATCCTGGTGTAGTAGTTAATGAGCAGTTCTTC.